The 12 T cell receptor beta chains listed next were all sequenced from one sample in a study of T cell responses to AZD1222 COVID-19 vaccine. The method was immunoSEQ multiplex PCR; TCRdb's version includes in-frame clones alone and lacks a portion of them. The data show about 150,000 clones, 90% to 95% seen once. The sample consisted of peripheral blood, taken on day 0 of AZD1222 vaccination. These receptors were collected from an adult in good health.

The rearrangement links TRBV28 to TRBJ1-2; no reliable D call. V lost 7 bases, J lost 1 base, and 10 bases lay in between. Germline-derived CDR1 and CDR2 are MDHEN and SYDVKM. This CDR3 is 13 amino acids long. The CDR3 sequence: CASTLAYNYGYTF. Here the CDR3 DNA reads TGTGCCAGCACCCTAGCTTATAACTATGGCTACACCTTC.

The chain is built from TRBV9 and TRBJ2-7; TRBD1 might be the D (5 bases). The CDR3 extends over 14 amino acids. The V gene lost 3 bases and the J gene lost 2 bases, with 12 bases spanning the gap. Germline CDR1 reads SGDLS; CDR2 reads YYNGEE. The CDR3 DNA follows: TGTGCCAGCAGCGAAGGTGACAGACCCTACGAGCAGTACTTC. Encoded protein: CASSEGDRPYEQYF.

Comments on this clone: Other nucleotide sequences from this sample produce the same CDR3. J is TRBJ2-3 and V is TRBV10-3; perhaps TRBD2 as D (6 bases). Germline values: CDR1 ENHRY, CDR2 SYGVKD. The CDR3 contains 14 residues. V was cut by 7 bases and J by 2 bases, with 13 bases left in between. In DNA, the CDR3 is TGTGCCATCACCCGGGACTTTAACACAGATACGCAGTATTTT. This sequence encodes CAITRDFNTDTQYF.

This clone was recorded only once. The rearrangement links TRBV2 to TRBJ1-1; unclear D gene. The V gene's germline CDR1 is SNHLY and CDR2 FYNNEI. Trimming took off 7 bases at V and 1 base at J, with 7 bases between the two ends. The CDR3 is made up of 12 amino acids. The DNA of the CDR3 is TGTGCCAGCATTGCGACGAACACTGAAGCTTTCTTT. This codes for CASIATNTEAFF.

V usage is TRBV25-1 and J usage is TRBJ2-2; TRBD1 or TRBD2 may be the D gene (6 bases each). The CDR3 has 12 residues. Germline CDR1 reads MGHDK; CDR2 reads SYGVNS. V was clipped by 8 bases and J by 9 bases, with 13 bases between them. CDR3 loop: CASGRGRRELFF. The CDR3 DNA reads TGTGCCAGCGGACGGGGGCGGAGGGAGCTGTTTTTT.

The rearrangement links TRBV6-2 or TRBV6-3 to TRBJ2-1; 9 nucleotides line up with TRBD1. V dropped 0 bases and J dropped 2; count of bases not matched to a gene: 2. CDR3 size: 16 residues. Germline loops: CDR1 MNHEY, CDR2 SVGEGT. The CDR3: CASSYSRTGAYNEQFF. The CDR3 DNA is TGTGCCAGCAGTTACTCCAGGACAGGGGCCTACAATGAGCAGTTCTTC.

The chain employs TRBV28 and TRBJ2-7, with unresolved D. V was clipped by 1 base and J by 4 bases, with 11 bases between them. From germline, CDR1 is MDHEN and CDR2 SYDVKM. The CDR3 runs 14 residues. CDR3 residues: CASSLSQERYEQYF. In DNA form, the CDR3 reads TGTGCCAGCAGTTTATCCCAGGAGAGGTACGAGCAGTACTTC.

V and J are TRBV7-3 and TRBJ2-2; D not resolved. The CDR3 spans 13 residues. With 5 bases removed from V and 0 bases from J, the gap between germline ends came to 4 bases. Germline CDR1 reads SGHTA; CDR2 reads FQGTGA. CDR3 in amino acids: CASSPANTGELFF. The CDR3 DNA sequence: TGTGCCAGCAGCCCAGCGAACACCGGGGAGCTGTTTTTT.

This rearrangement joins TRBV7-2 to TRBJ2-7, with 7 positions matching TRBD2. The J segment lost 0 bases and the V segment lost 2 bases, leaving 7 bases of the junction unmatched. CDR1 is SGHTA and CDR2 is FQGNSA in the germline V gene. CDR3 length: 16 amino acids. The CDR3 loop reads CASSLLPLADSYEQYF. DNA of the CDR3: TGTGCCAGCAGCTTACTCCCGCTAGCGGACTCCTACGAGCAGTACTTC.

The rearrangement joins TRBV19 to TRBJ1-1, with a weak D call TRBD1 (5 bases). The CDR3 consists of 16 residues. Germline lookup yields CDR1 LNHDA and CDR2 SQIVND (reference sequence). V was cut by 5 bases and J by 10 bases, with 26 bases left in between. The CDR3 is CASSAGAPGRGPGAFF. As DNA, the CDR3 is TGTGCCAGTAGTGCCGGGGCGCCGGGGCGAGGGCCGGGAGCTTTCTTT.

The chain links TRBV7-2 to TRBJ2-7; TRBD1 might be the D (6 bases). The germline V and J ends were trimmed by 5 bases and 6 bases, with 11 bases remaining between them. CDR1 and CDR2 from the germline V gene are SGHTA and FQGNSA. The CDR3 contains 12 residues. CDR3 protein: CASSLGTIEQYF. CDR3 DNA: TGTGCCAGCAGCCTTGGGACAATCGAGCAGTACTTC.

This chain links TRBV5-1 with TRBJ1-3; D is perhaps TRBD1 (5 bases). Germline lookup yields CDR1 SGHRS and CDR2 YFSETQ. The CDR3 sequence is 15 residues long. V was shortened by 3 bases and J by 0 bases, with 10 bases between the two germline ends. CDR3 DNA: TGCGCCAGCAGCTGGGGGGGAGACTCTGGAAACACCATATATTTT. As protein: CASSWGGDSGNTIYF.